These 29 T cell receptor beta chains were sequenced from one sample in a study of T-cell memory formation after mild COVID-19. One entry per CDR3 protein results from TCRdb running MiXCR on the 5' RACE reads. This table has around 310,000 distinct CDR3 sequences, 20% to 25% appearing once. Sequenced material: PBMCs or a T cell subset sorted from them (not recorded which). All receptors come from a man aged 18 to 29 who had mild COVID-19 (a few samples of this study predate the infection). Cell type and time point are not known.

V is TRBV4-3 and J is TRBJ2-1, with 9 bases identical to TRBD1. Per germline, CDR1 LGHNA and CDR2 YSLEER. The CDR3 covers 15 residues. Trimming at V came to 6 bases and at J to 0 bases, leaving 3 bases not matched to a gene. CDR3 nucleotides: TGCGCCAGCAGAGAGACAGGGGGCTCCTACAATGAGCAGTTCTTC. Amino acids: CASRETGGSYNEQFF.

This chain uses TRBV6-5 with TRBJ2-2, with D tentatively TRBD1 or TRBD2 (5 bases each). The CDR3 contains 15 residues. From germline, CDR1 is MNHEY and CDR2 SVGAGI. V was trimmed by 6 bases and J by 3 bases, leaving 14 bases between them. The CDR3 spells CASRQRDRDTGELFF. Here the CDR3 DNA reads TGTGCCAGCAGGCAAAGGGACCGCGACACCGGGGAGCTGTTTTTT.

CDR3 loop: CASSPTMWGANVLTF. The CDR3 DNA is TGTGCCAGCAGCCCCACAATGTGGGGGGCCAACGTCCTGACTTTC. The chain couples TRBV4-2 to TRBJ2-6, with D uncertain. The CDR3 is made up of 15 amino acids. V was trimmed by 4 bases and J by 4 bases, leaving 11 bases between them. Germline CDR1 LGHNA, CDR2 YNFKEQ.

The CDR3, as DNA: TGTGCCAGCAGTTACTCGTACCGAAACTATGGCTACACCTTC. This encodes CASSYSYRNYGYTF. This rearrangement joins TRBV6-2 or TRBV6-3 to TRBJ1-2, with no clear D. The CDR3 totals 14 residues. Germline CDR1 reads MNHEY; CDR2 reads SVGEGT. V was trimmed by 0 bases and J by 2 bases, leaving 7 bases between them.

The V gene is TRBV18, the J gene TRBJ1-2; possibly TRBD1 for D (5 bases). The CDR3 extends over 14 amino acids. The germline gives CDR1 KGHSH, CDR2 LQKENI. With 2 bases removed from V and 8 bases from J, the gap between germline ends came to 15 bases. This chain's CDR3 is CASSPAPGPGGYTF. The CDR3 DNA is TGTGCCAGCTCACCAGCACCGGGGCCGGGCGGCTACACCTTC.

The chain joins TRBV9 to TRBJ2-2, with 10 nucleotides matching TRBD2. CDR1 and CDR2 (germline): SGDLS, YYNGEE. The CDR3 covers 15 residues. V trimming: 3 bases; J trimming: 7 bases; junction bases outside the gene matches: 6. The CDR3 spells CASSAGTSVVGELFF. DNA of the CDR3: TGTGCCAGCAGCGCGGGGACTAGCGTGGTCGGGGAGCTGTTTTTT. The full variable domain, in which reference TRBV9 and TRBJ2-2 provide the parts outside the CDR3, is DSGVTQTPKHLITATGQRVTLRCSPRSGDLSVYWYQQSLDQGLQFLIQYYNGEERAKGNILERFSAQQFPDLHSELNLSSLELGDSALYFCASSAGTSVVGELFFGEGSRLTVL.

The V call is TRBV4-3, the J call TRBJ2-2; 7 bases are shared with TRBD2. CDR3 length: 18 residues. The J segment lost 1 base and the V segment lost 0 bases, leaving 8 bases of the junction unmatched. The V gene's germline CDR1 is LGHNA and CDR2 YSLEER. CDR3 DNA sequence: TGCGCCAGCAGCCAAGATATGTTACGCGGGGGGAACACCGGGGAGCTGTTTTTT. Encoded protein: CASSQDMLRGGNTGELFF.

This chain links TRBV20-1 with TRBJ1-5; weak D call: TRBD1 (6 bases). Deletions cut 5 bases from V and 2 bases from J, with 19 bases between. The length of the CDR3 is 16 residues. Germline CDR1 DFQATT, CDR2 SNEGSKA (reference sequence). This CDR3 is CSALDRRGLGNQPQHF. DNA of the CDR3: TGCAGTGCTCTGGACAGACGGGGCTTGGGCAATCAGCCCCAGCATTTT.

This clonotype was counted a few times. J is TRBJ2-5 and V is TRBV7-9, with no clear D. Germline CDR1 SEHNR, CDR2 FQNEAQ (reference sequence). Trimming took off 4 bases at V and 4 bases at J, with 4 bases between the two ends. The CDR3 extends over 11 amino acids. Written as DNA, the CDR3 is TGTGCCAGCAGCTCTGTAGAGACCCAGTACTTC. Its translation: CASSSVETQYF.

This clonotype was counted only a few times. The chain employs TRBV7-9 and TRBJ1-1; 9 bases agree with TRBD1. The trim removed 3 bases at V and 4 bases at J, leaving 6 bases unmatched. This CDR3 comprises 15 residues. Germline CDR1 is SEHNR and CDR2 is FQNEAQ (reference sequence). CDR3 sequence reads: CASSLRGTGLTEAFF. DNA for the CDR3: TGTGCCAGCAGCTTGAGAGGGACAGGGCTCACTGAAGCTTTCTTT. The full variable domain, with the rest looked up from reference TRBV7-9 and TRBJ1-1, is DTGVSQNPRHKITKRGQNVTFRCDPISEHNRLYWYRQTLGQGPEFLTYFQNEAQLEKSRLLSDRFSAERPKGSFSTLEIQRTEQGDSAMYLCASSLRGTGLTEAFFGQGTRLTVV.

This clonotype was found a few times. The chain joins TRBV5-1 to TRBJ1-6; D is ambiguous. Germline CDR1 reads SGHRS; CDR2 reads YFSETQ. V lost 0 bases and J lost 8, with 12 bases in between. The length of the CDR3 is 15 residues. In DNA, the CDR3 is TGCGCCAGCAGCTTGGTGGGGTTAGAGGATTCACCCCTCCACTTT. Protein sequence: CASSLVGLEDSPLHF.

The rearrangement links TRBV12-5 to TRBJ2-3, with 12 bases matching TRBD2. The CDR3 runs to 16 residues. Unmatched junction bases numbered 7, after V lost 5 bases and J lost 4 bases. The germline V gene encodes CDR1 LGHNT and CDR2 FRNRAP. The CDR3 sequence is CASGHPSGGAADTQYF. CDR3 sequence (DNA): TGTGCTAGTGGTCATCCTAGCGGGGGGGCCGCAGATACGCAGTATTTT.

V is TRBV5-5 and J is TRBJ1-6; no reliable D call. V lost 0 bases to trimming and J lost 7 bases, with 11 bases between them. CDR3 length: 15 residues. CDR1 and CDR2 from the germline V gene are SGHKS and YYEKEE (reference sequence). The chain's CDR3 is CASSLVSGKNSPLHF. DNA for the CDR3: TGTGCCAGCAGCTTGGTTTCCGGGAAGAATTCACCCCTCCACTTT.

This clonotype was picked up a small number of times. This sequence joins TRBV5-1 and TRBJ2-2; D call uncertain. V shed 4 bases and J shed 1 base, with 5 bases lying between them. Per the germline V gene, CDR1 is SGHRS and CDR2 is YFSETQ. This CDR3 contains 13 residues. The CDR3 protein is CASSTLNTGELFF. The CDR3, as DNA: TGCGCCAGCAGCACCCTGAACACCGGGGAGCTGTTTTTT.

J is TRBJ2-5 and V is TRBV11-2; tentatively, D is TRBD1 (5 bases). Between the trimmed V and J ends, which lost 0 bases and 4 bases, there was a span of 9 bases. Germline CDR1 is SGHAT and CDR2 is FQNNGV. The CDR3 is 14 amino acids. The CDR3 sequence: CASSLERQGETQYF. Here the CDR3 DNA reads TGTGCCAGCAGCTTAGAAAGGCAGGGAGAGACCCAGTACTTC.

This clonotype showed up just a few times. The V call is TRBV4-1, the J call TRBJ2-7; the D is unclear. Germline lookup yields CDR1 MGHRA and CDR2 YSYEKL. The CDR3 sequence is 12 residues long. V was shortened by 0 bases and J by 7 bases, with 7 bases between the two germline ends. Written as DNA, the CDR3 is TGCGCCAGCAGCCAAGATCTAGGAGAGCAGTACTTC. Its translation: CASSQDLGEQYF.

This chain links TRBV6-2 or TRBV6-3 with TRBJ2-7; 8 positions match TRBD2. The CDR3 consists of 15 residues. CDR1 is MNHEY and CDR2 is SVGEGT in the germline V gene. Trimming at V came to 4 bases and at J to 5 bases, leaving 10 bases not matched to a gene. The CDR3 loop is CASSSARGGSNEQYF. CDR3 DNA: TGTGCCAGCAGTTCAGCCCGGGGGGGCAGTAACGAGCAGTACTTC.

In its sample, this clonotype was seen once. The chain links TRBV9 to TRBJ2-1; 14 bases match TRBD2. V trimming: 3 bases; J trimming: 8 bases; junction bases outside the gene matches: 7. Germline V gene lookup returns CDR1 SGDLS and CDR2 YYNGEE. This CDR3 contains 16 residues. CDR3 residues: CASSGRLAGGLDEQFF. Written as DNA, the CDR3 is TGTGCCAGCAGCGGTAGACTAGCGGGGGGGCTAGATGAGCAGTTCTTC. Using reference TRBV9 and TRBJ2-1 for the parts outside the CDR3, the full variable domain is DSGVTQTPKHLITATGQRVTLRCSPRSGDLSVYWYQQSLDQGLQFLIQYYNGEERAKGNILERFSAQQFPDLHSELNLSSLELGDSALYFCASSGRLAGGLDEQFFGPGTRLTVL.

This rearrangement joins TRBV5-6 to TRBJ2-5; no reliable D call. Germline V CDR1 and CDR2: SGHDT, YYEEEE. Trimming pared 4 bases from V and 4 bases from J, leaving 20 bases between. The CDR3 is 16 residues long. Here the CDR3 DNA reads TGTGCCAGCAGCCCCCCCTCAGGTAGTTGGGCAGAGACCCAGTACTTC. Translating it yields CASSPPSGSWAETQYF.

The gene calls are TRBV7-2 and TRBJ2-3; the D call may be TRBD1 or TRBD2 (6 bases each). The CDR3 extends over 17 amino acids. Germline V gene data show CDR1 as SGHTA and CDR2 as FQGNSA. Between the trimmed V and J ends, which lost 5 bases and 0 bases, there was a span of 18 bases. Here the CDR3 DNA reads TGTGCCAGCAGCCCCCCCGGGGGCCGGGGGAGCACAGATACGCAGTATTTT. It specifies CASSPPGGRGSTDTQYF.

The chain is built from TRBV5-5 and TRBJ1-5; D is unclear. The germline V gene encodes CDR1 SGHKS and CDR2 YYEKEE (reference sequence). The CDR3 has 13 residues. Trimming left V 4 bases short and J 6 bases short, with 11 bases between. The CDR3 loop reads CASSPNTGQPQHF. The CDR3 DNA follows: TGTGCCAGCAGCCCAAATACCGGTCAGCCCCAGCATTTT. Together with reference TRBV5-5 and TRBJ1-5, the CDR3 gives the full variable domain: DAGVTQSPTHLIKTRGQQVTLRCSPISGHKSVSWYQQVLGQGPQFIFQYYEKEERGRGNFPDRFSARQFPNYSSELNVNALLLGDSALYLCASSPNTGQPQHFGDGTRLSIL.

V is TRBV5-1 and J is TRBJ1-4, with D tentatively TRBD1 (5 bases). Germline V gene sequence: CDR1 SGHRS, CDR2 YFSETQ. The CDR3 covers 14 residues. V was trimmed by 5 bases and J by 4 bases, leaving 12 bases between them. The CDR3 spells CASSPQGFNEKLFF. The CDR3 DNA reads as TGCGCCAGCAGTCCTCAGGGCTTTAATGAAAAACTGTTTTTT.

At least ten counts were recorded for this clonotype. The chain is built from TRBV12-3 or TRBV12-4 and TRBJ1-2; 9 positions match TRBD1. The CDR3 spans 13 residues. V shed 6 bases and J 6 bases; nucleotides not matched to a gene: 5. The CDR3 loop is CASSPRTGDGYTF. The CDR3 bases are TGTGCCAGCAGCCCACGGACAGGGGATGGCTACACCTTC.

The genes are TRBV6-5 and TRBJ2-3, with D possibly TRBD2 on 6 matching bases. Trimming pared 5 bases from V and 5 bases from J, leaving 26 bases between. The CDR3 is 18 amino acids. Germline CDR1 is MNHEY and CDR2 is SVGAGI. Here the CDR3 reads CASSRRGLGLLRVDTQYF. The CDR3 DNA reads as TGTGCCAGCAGTCGCCGGGGTCTTGGACTACTACGAGTAGATACGCAGTATTTT.

This chain connects TRBV11-3 to TRBJ2-1; 11 bases fit TRBD2. J gave up 1 base and V 2 bases, and 4 bases lay outside the gene matches. Germline CDR1 and CDR2: SGHNT and YENEEA. This CDR3 is built from 17 residues. CDR3 sequence (DNA): TGTGCCAGCAGCTTAACTAGCGGGGGCCGATCCTACAATGAGCAGTTCTTC. Its protein product is CASSLTSGGRSYNEQFF.

In this sample, this clonotype turned up a few times. The chain is built from TRBV5-1 and TRBJ1-1, with D perhaps matching TRBD1 (6 bases). The CDR3 is 14 amino acids. The germline gives CDR1 SGHRS, CDR2 YFSETQ. The V and J ends lost 2 bases and 5 bases respectively, with 13 bases between them. CDR3 region: CASSLNRAGTEAFF. The CDR3 DNA sequence: TGCGCCAGCAGCTTAAACAGGGCCGGGACTGAAGCTTTCTTT.

The rearrangement links TRBV6-2 or TRBV6-3 to TRBJ2-7, with 7 positions matching TRBD2. With V trimmed by 5 bases and J by 2 bases, 3 bases remained unmatched. The CDR3 extends over 13 amino acids. Germline V gene sequence: CDR1 MNHEY, CDR2 SVGEGT. The chain's CDR3 is CASSTSETYEQYV. The CDR3 DNA reads as TGTGCCAGCAGTACTAGCGAGACCTACGAGCAGTACGTC.

V is TRBV5-5 and J is TRBJ1-1; no clear D gene. Germline CDR1 SGHKS, CDR2 YYEKEE (reference sequence). The ends were cut back, 0 bases at V and 11 bases at J, with 14 bases in the middle. CDR3 length: 13 amino acids. Here the CDR3 DNA reads TGTGCCAGCAGCTTGGCGTTCAGGAGTCGTGCTTTCTTT. Translation gives CASSLAFRSRAFF.

The J gene is TRBJ2-7, the V gene TRBV6-1; 13 bases line up with TRBD2. With V trimmed by 6 bases and J by 3 bases, 11 bases remained unmatched. Germline values: CDR1 MNHNS, CDR2 SASEGT. The CDR3 is 17 residues long. The CDR3, as DNA: TGTGCCAGCAGGGAACTAGCGGGGGGGTTCCTCGGCTACGAGCAGTACTTC. This gives the protein CASRELAGGFLGYEQYF.